This TCR beta chain was captured in a study of OX40 agonist ivuxolimab in advanced cancers. Overall study context: Ivuxolimab, an antibody acting as an agonist of OX40 (CD134), was used to treat patients. Ivuxolimab, which patients received intravenously every 2 weeks, was dosed at 0.01 to 10 mg/kg. Study findings and constraints: On average, CD8+ T cells had more expanded clones than CD4+. At doses 0.1 to 3.0 mg/kg, CD4+ and CD8+ clones expanded.

The trim removed 7 bases at V and 2 bases at J, leaving 5 bases unmatched. Germline CDR1 reads LNHDA; CDR2 reads SQIVND (reference sequence). The CDR3 runs to 15 residues. The data were produced by immunoSEQ multiplex PCR, yet TCRdb's version contains in-frame clones alone and is incomplete. The top ten hold less than 35% of the sample, which has some 45,000 clones, approximately 83% seen once. About this clone: What it recognizes is unknown.

The material sequenced was CD4+ or CD8+ T cells sorted from blood, taken in a trial of the OX40 agonist ivuxolimab. The TCR comes from an adult with an advanced solid tumor such as melanoma, head and neck, liver or kidney cancer. The chain combines TRBV19 with TRBJ2-2; TRBD1 aligns across 9 bases. CDR3 in amino acids: CASTMTGGNTGELFF. The CDR3 DNA follows: TGTGCCAGTACTATGACAGGGGGAAACACCGGGGAGCTGTTTTTT. The full variable domain, with the rest looked up from reference TRBV19 and TRBJ2-2, is DGGITQSPKYLFRKEGQNVTLSCEQNLNHDAMYWYRQDPGQGLRLIYYSQIVNDFQKGDIAEGYSVSREKKESFPLTVTSAQKNPTAFYLCASTMTGGNTGELFFGEGSRLTVL.